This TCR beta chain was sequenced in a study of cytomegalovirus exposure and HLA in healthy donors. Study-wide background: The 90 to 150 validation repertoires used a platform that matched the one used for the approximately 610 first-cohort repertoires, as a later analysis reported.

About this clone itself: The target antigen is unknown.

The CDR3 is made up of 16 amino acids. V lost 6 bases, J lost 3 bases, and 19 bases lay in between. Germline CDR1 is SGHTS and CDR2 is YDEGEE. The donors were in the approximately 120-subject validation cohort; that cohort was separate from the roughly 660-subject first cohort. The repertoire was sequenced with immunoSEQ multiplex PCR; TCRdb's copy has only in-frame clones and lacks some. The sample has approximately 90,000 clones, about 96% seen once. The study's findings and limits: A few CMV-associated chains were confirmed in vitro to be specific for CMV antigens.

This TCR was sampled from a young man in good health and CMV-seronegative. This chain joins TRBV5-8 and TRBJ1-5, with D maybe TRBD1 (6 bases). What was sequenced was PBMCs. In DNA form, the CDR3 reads TGTGCCAGCACCTTCGGCAGCGGGGGCTCCAATCAGCCCCAGCATTTT. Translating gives CASTFGSGGSNQPQHF.